A single sample is the source of the 27 T cell receptor beta chains below, sequenced in a study of graft-versus-host responses after intestinal transplantation. TCRdb keeps only in-frame clones here, not all; method: immunoSEQ multiplex PCR. The repertoire holds some 14,000 clones, with approximately 87% as singletons. The sample here was bone marrow, taken nearly 130 days after intestinal transplantation. The receptors were gathered from a human patient who received an intestinal transplant, so some T cells may come from the graft donor.

This clone was seen just once. The gene calls are TRBV4-3 and TRBJ2-7; 9 nucleotides line up with TRBD2. Germline values: CDR1 LGHNA, CDR2 YSLEER. The J segment lost 6 bases and the V segment lost 4 bases, leaving 10 bases of the junction unmatched. This CDR3 region has 15 residues. Here the CDR3 reads CASSPRLAVDLEQYF. The CDR3 DNA reads as TGCGCCAGCAGCCCGAGACTAGCGGTTGATCTCGAGCAGTACTTC.

The genes are TRBV15 and TRBJ2-5; possible D gene TRBD1, 5 bases. V was shortened by 5 bases and J by 5 bases, with 21 bases between the two germline ends. Germline assignment: CDR1 LNHNV and CDR2 YYDKDF (reference sequence). The CDR3 spans 16 residues. The CDR3 nucleotides read TGTGCCACCAGCGACAGTCCCTGGCCGCCTCGGGAGACCCAGTACTTC. It specifies CATSDSPWPPRETQYF.

The rearrangement links TRBV5-4 to TRBJ1-2, with D possibly matching TRBD1 (6 bases). The CDR3 runs to 13 residues. V was cut by 1 base and J by 6 bases, with 10 bases left in between. Germline V lookup: CDR1 SGHNT, CDR2 YYREEE (reference sequence). The CDR3 region has the DNA TGTGCCAGCAGCTTGCGCGGGGGCAATGGCTACACCTTC. Translated, it gives CASSLRGGNGYTF.

The CDR3 is CASSLSGSTDTQYF. The CDR3 DNA sequence: TGTGCCAGCAGCTTAAGCGGGAGCACAGATACGCAGTATTTT. The chain links TRBV7-2 to TRBJ2-3; tentative D call: TRBD2 (6 bases). This CDR3 has 14 residues. Germline assignment: CDR1 SGHTA and CDR2 FQGNSA. Trimming took off 2 bases at V and 0 bases at J, with 6 bases between the two ends.

The J gene is TRBJ2-3, the V gene TRBV19; D unclear. V was trimmed by 7 bases and J by 2 bases, leaving 10 bases between them. This CDR3 is 13 amino acids long. Germline-derived CDR1 and CDR2 are LNHDA and SQIVND (reference sequence). The CDR3 reads CASMSWNTDTQYF. CDR3 nucleotides: TGTGCCAGTATGAGTTGGAACACAGATACGCAGTATTTT.

The rearrangement uses TRBV7-9 and TRBJ2-1, with a tentative D call TRBD2 (6 bases). V lost 3 bases, J lost 7 bases, and 10 bases lay in between. The CDR3 spans 13 residues. The germline V gene encodes CDR1 SEHNR and CDR2 FQNEAQ (reference sequence). The CDR3 region is CASSFSGSNEQFF. In DNA form, the CDR3 reads TGTGCCAGCAGCTTCTCCGGGAGTAATGAGCAGTTCTTC.

The chain is built from TRBV28 and TRBJ2-1; TRBD2 matches 12 bases. V dropped 4 bases and J dropped 9; count of bases not matched to a gene: 7. This CDR3 contains 15 residues. Germline V CDR1 and CDR2: MDHEN, SYDVKM. The chain's CDR3 is CASSSPSGRATEQFF. As DNA, the CDR3 is TGTGCCAGCAGTTCCCCTAGCGGGAGGGCCACTGAGCAGTTCTTC. The complete variable domain, with remaining parts taken from reference TRBV28 and TRBJ2-1, reads DVKVTQSSRYLVKRTGEKVFLECVQDMDHENMFWYRQDPGLGLRLIYFSYDVKMKEKGDIPEGYSVSREKKERFSLILESASTNQTSMYLCASSSPSGRATEQFFGPGTRLTVL.

This clone appeared once. This chain connects TRBV13 to TRBJ2-5; TRBD2 matches 8 bases. The V and J ends lost 5 bases and 4 bases, in that order; junction bases with no gene match: 15. CDR1 and CDR2 from the germline V gene are PRHDT and FYEKMQ (reference sequence). CDR3 length equals 17 residues. The CDR3 DNA reads TGTGCCAGCAGCCTATTAGGGGTGGCGGGAGGTAGAGAGACCCAGTACTTC. This codes for CASSLLGVAGGRETQYF.

The chain joins TRBV5-6 to TRBJ2-7; D gene unclear. The CDR3 is 11 residues long. CDR1 SGHDT and CDR2 YYEEEE come from the germline V gene. The V end lost 3 bases, the J end lost 0 bases, and 1 base lay between the germline ends. CDR3 DNA sequence: TGTGCCAGCAGCTCCTCCTACGAGCAGTACTTC. This gives the protein CASSSSYEQYF.

This clone was counted only a few times. The chain links TRBV29-1 to TRBJ1-3; D uncertain. Trimming shortened V by 0 bases and J by 0 bases, and 15 bases separated the two germline ends. The CDR3 sequence is 17 residues long. The germline CDR1 and CDR2 sequences are SQVTM and ANQGSEA. CDR3 amino acids: CSVEDPNSPGSGNTIYF. The CDR3 DNA is TGCAGCGTTGAAGATCCCAACAGTCCGGGCTCTGGAAACACCATATATTTT.

V usage is TRBV9 and J usage is TRBJ1-2; 10 nucleotides align to TRBD1. V shed 2 bases, J shed 7 bases, and the junction held 2 bases outside the gene matches. Germline CDR1 and CDR2: SGDLS and YYNGEE. The CDR3 contains 13 residues. The CDR3 loop is CASSVRTGGGYTF. For the CDR3, the DNA is TGTGCCAGCAGCGTCCGGACAGGGGGTGGCTACACCTTC. The full variable domain, completed using reference TRBV9 and TRBJ1-2, is DSGVTQTPKHLITATGQRVTLRCSPRSGDLSVYWYQQSLDQGLQFLIQYYNGEERAKGNILERFSAQQFPDLHSELNLSSLELGDSALYFCASSVRTGGGYTFGSGTRLTVV.

This chain joins TRBV11-2 and TRBJ2-6; D is ambiguous. CDR1 SGHAT and CDR2 FQNNGV come from the germline V gene. This CDR3 comprises 18 residues. V lost 4 bases and J 0 bases, leaving 16 bases between the germline ends. The CDR3 DNA sequence: TGTGCCAGCAGCTCTGGGCCCGGTAGAGGCTCTGGGGCCAACGTCCTGACTTTC. Amino acids: CASSSGPGRGSGANVLTF.

This clone came up once. This chain's CDR3 is CASSLLAVLGNEQFF. The CDR3 nucleotides are TGTGCCAGCAGTTTATTGGCGGTCTTAGGCAATGAGCAGTTCTTC. The chain is built from TRBV27 and TRBJ2-1; no clear D gene. This CDR3 spans 15 amino acids. Per germline, CDR1 MNHEY and CDR2 SMNVEV (reference sequence). Trimming removed 1 base at V and 6 bases at J, with 13 bases between.

With regard to this clone: The identical CDR3 is also encoded by other nucleotide sequences in the sample. The CDR3 nucleotides are TGCGCCAGCAGCTTGAGGGGGACTGAAGCTTTCTTT. Its protein product is CASSLRGTEAFF. The chain combines TRBV5-1 with TRBJ1-1, with D possibly matching TRBD1 (6 bases). CDR1 is SGHRS, CDR2 YFSETQ, per germline. Trimming took off 1 base at V and 5 bases at J, with 6 bases between the two ends. This CDR3 is 12 amino acids long.

The V gene is TRBV6-5, the J gene TRBJ2-3; D gene ambiguous. Germline assignment: CDR1 MNHEY and CDR2 SVGAGI. Trimming left V 4 bases short and J 0 bases short, with 8 bases between. The CDR3 is 14 amino acids. The CDR3 sequence is CASSLGMSTDTQYF. The DNA for the CDR3 is TGTGCCAGCAGTTTAGGGATGAGCACAGATACGCAGTATTTT.

The chain has TRBV5-5 and TRBJ2-1; D is perhaps TRBD1 (6 bases). Trimming pared 4 bases from V and 3 bases from J, leaving 14 bases between. The germline V gene encodes CDR1 SGHKS and CDR2 YYEKEE (reference sequence). This CDR3 is built from 15 residues. CDR3 residues: CASSPDSGRYNEQFF. The CDR3 nucleotides read TGTGCCAGCAGCCCGGACAGCGGCCGCTACAATGAGCAGTTCTTC.

The chain joins TRBV18 to TRBJ2-3; possible D gene TRBD1, 5 bases. Trimming cost V 8 bases and J 3 bases, with 12 bases left between them. The CDR3 has 13 amino acids. Germline V gives CDR1 KGHSH, CDR2 LQKENI. In nucleotides, the CDR3 is TGTGCCAGCCTAGAAAGGGGTACAGATACGCAGTATTTT. It yields the protein CASLERGTDTQYF.

The chain uses TRBV9 and TRBJ1-6, with D tentatively TRBD1 (6 bases). Per the germline V gene, CDR1 is SGDLS and CDR2 is YYNGEE. Trimming removed 3 bases from V and 10 bases from J, with 14 bases in between. The CDR3 is made up of 14 amino acids. The CDR3: CASSEQGLRSPLHF. The CDR3 coding sequence is TGTGCCAGCAGCGAACAGGGTCTACGGTCACCCCTCCACTTT.

The rearrangement joins TRBV7-3 to TRBJ1-1, with no clear D. V was trimmed by 0 bases and J by 0 bases, leaving 8 bases between them. The CDR3 extends over 15 amino acids. The germline V gene encodes CDR1 SGHTA and CDR2 FQGTGA. This CDR3 reads CASSLTAGLNTEAFF. The DNA of the CDR3 is TGTGCCAGCAGCTTAACGGCCGGACTGAACACTGAAGCTTTCTTT.

This clone has only one observation. The chain couples TRBV27 to TRBJ2-4; TRBD1 aligns across 9 bases. Unmatched junction bases numbered 5, after V lost 8 bases and J lost 6 bases. This CDR3 has 13 amino acids. CDR1 MNHEY and CDR2 SMNVEV come from the germline V gene (reference sequence). CDR3: CASGWTGANIQYF. The CDR3 bases are TGTGCCAGCGGATGGACAGGGGCAAACATTCAGTACTTC.

V and J are TRBV11-2 and TRBJ2-5; 8 bases line up with TRBD1. The DNA end lines up better with TRBJ2-7; the J call may be wrong. Germline V lookup: CDR1 SGHAT, CDR2 FQNNGV. The CDR3 sequence is 14 residues long. The CDR3 DNA follows: TGTGCCAGCAGCTCCCACCGGACAGGGTACGAGCAGTACTTC. This translates into CASSSHRTGYEQYF.

Turning to this clone: The junction departs from the called germline gene at one end, perhaps through a read error. V and J are TRBV7-2 and TRBJ2-1, with TRBD2 as a possible D gene (5 bases). The CDR3 totals 13 residues. Germline values: CDR1 SGHTA, CDR2 FQGNSA. CDR3 sequence reads: CASRLDSHNEQFF. The CDR3 DNA reads TGTGCCAGCAGACTAGACTCCCACAATGAGCAGTTCTTC.

This clone was seen a handful of times. The CDR3 region is CASSIVGGSLQETQYF. The CDR3 DNA reads as TGTGCCAGTAGTATAGTGGGCGGGTCTCTTCAAGAGACCCAGTACTTC. The V call is TRBV19, the J call TRBJ2-5, with D possibly matching TRBD2 (5 bases). This CDR3 has 16 amino acids. Trimming removed 1 base from V and 2 bases from J, with 14 bases in between. The germline CDR1 and CDR2 sequences are LNHDA and SQIVND (reference sequence).

V and J are TRBV6-1 and TRBJ2-7; 10 bases line up with TRBD2. The V segment lost 10 bases and the J segment 5 bases; nucleotides outside the gene matches: 8. CDR1 is MNHNS, CDR2 SASEGT, per germline. The CDR3 contains 13 residues. The CDR3 protein is CATLASGSHEQYF. For the CDR3, the DNA is TGTGCCACCCTGGCTAGCGGGAGCCACGAGCAGTACTTC.

The V and J genes are TRBV30 and TRBJ2-5; D remains unclear. The CDR3 is 11 residues long. V was shortened by 2 bases and J by 1 base, with 2 bases between the two germline ends. Germline V gives CDR1 GTSNPN, CDR2 SVGIG (reference sequence). CDR3 residues: CAWSPQETQYF. In nucleotides, the CDR3 is TGTGCCTGGAGTCCCCAAGAGACCCAGTACTTC.

This rearrangement joins TRBV10-3 to TRBJ1-1; a possible D gene is TRBD1 (6 bases). This CDR3 spans 15 amino acids. CDR1 and CDR2 (germline): ENHRY, SYGVKD. Trimming took 3 bases from V and 5 from J, leaving 16 bases between them. This chain's CDR3 is CAISDGVQGITEAFF. DNA for the CDR3: TGTGCCATCAGTGACGGAGTGCAGGGGATTACTGAAGCTTTCTTT.

The J gene is TRBJ1-5, the V gene TRBV28; D is ambiguous. Trimming left V 8 bases short and J 1 base short, with 6 bases between. Germline V gives CDR1 MDHEN, CDR2 SYDVKM. The CDR3 runs to 12 residues. The chain's CDR3 is CASSWSNQPQHF. In DNA, the CDR3 is TGTGCCAGCTCATGGAGCAATCAGCCCCAGCATTTT.